This T cell receptor beta chain was documented in a study of control samples from healthy donors and cancer patients. Clones were sequenced by immunoSEQ multiplex PCR, and TCRdb holds only the in-frame ones, with some missing. This sample carries 90,000 to 150,000 clones, roughly 88% of them seen once, and the ten largest clones take approximately 3.5%. This CDR3 has 14 residues. Trimming shortened V by 3 bases and J by 1 base, and 9 bases separated the two germline ends. Germline V gives CDR1 LGHNA, CDR2 YNFKEQ. The chain carries TRBV4-2 and TRBJ1-1; D is possibly TRBD1 (6 bases). Sequencing input: blood. This TCR was recovered from a man aged 35 to 55 in good health. In DNA form, the CDR3 reads TGTGCCAGCAGCCAGGGGGACAAGAACACTGAAGCTTTCTTT. Protein sequence: CASSQGDKNTEAFF.